Ten or more counts support the clone carrying this T cell receptor beta chain. Preparation of the TCRbeta library involved a method that used unique molecular identifiers. In TCRdb, the PCR reads were re-called with MiXCR into one record per CDR3 protein. The sample consists of some 490,000 distinct CDR3 sequences, around 13% of them appearing once. The CDR3 runs 15 residues. Germline-derived CDR1 and CDR2 are SQVTM and ANQGSEA. Deletions cut 7 bases from V and 0 bases from J, with 17 bases between. The entry originates in a study of T-cell reconstitution after alpha-beta-depleted transplantation in children.

This sequence joins TRBV29-1 and TRBJ2-3, with a possible D match to TRBD2 (6 bases). The material was PBMCs from the stem cell graft donor, obtained from the stem cell graft. This sequence originates from a human donor who donated a stem cell graft to a child with combined immunodeficiency. The CDR3: CSAIKVSGSTDTQYF. DNA for the CDR3: TGCAGCGCCATAAAAGTGAGCGGGAGCACAGATACGCAGTATTTT.